The clone carrying this T cell receptor beta chain occurred many times. TCR beta CDR3 regions were amplified from RNA. A set of HTBI primers served as the primers for a first-round RT-PCR of the TCR CDR3. One entry per CDR3 protein, called by TCRdb with MiXCR from the multiplex PCR reads. There are around 530,000 distinct CDR3 sequences in the sample; 15% to 20% occur only once, and approximately 15% lies in the top ten. V lost 0 bases and J 4 bases, leaving 10 bases between the germline ends. Germline CDR1 is SGHTS and CDR2 is YDEGEE. CDR3 length: 14 residues. The sample originates from a study of T cells in Graves' hyperthyroidism and ophthalmopathy.

Material for sequencing was blood. The TCR comes from a young woman with Graves' ophthalmopathy. This chain links TRBV5-8 with TRBJ1-2; D might be TRBD1 (5 bases). The CDR3 nucleotides are TGTGCCAGCAGCTTGGGCAGGGAAGTCTATGGCTACACCTTC. The encoded protein is CASSLGREVYGYTF.